Shown below are 12 T cell receptor beta chains from a single sample sequenced in a study of human T cells and chemical hapten exposure. TCRdb itself ran the RACE reads through MiXCR, one entry per CDR3 protein. This sample has about 45,000 distinct CDR3 sequences, with almost 4.5% found just once. Time point: healthy volunteer bleed at 2 weeks. Unfractionated whole blood served as the source for total RNA extraction. Sequences were obtained from whole blood. Receptor source: a human donor in good health. Some clones in this sample may be carry-over from other donors' samples.

This clonotype was counted many times. This chain links TRBV2 with TRBJ2-5; either TRBD1 or TRBD2 may fit D (7 bases each). The V gene lost 8 bases and the J gene lost 4 bases, with 23 bases spanning the gap. The CDR3 runs to 16 residues. Germline assignment: CDR1 SNHLY and CDR2 FYNNEI. The CDR3: CASLDPGGARGETQYF. DNA of the CDR3: TGTGCCAGCCTAGATCCAGGGGGGGCTAGGGGAGAGACCCAGTACTTC.

This clonotype was seen more than once but under ten times. This rearrangement joins TRBV28 to TRBJ1-1, with 8 bases that match TRBD1. The CDR3 runs to 15 residues. Germline trimming cut 6 bases from V and 2 bases from J; bases unmatched to any gene: 8. CDR1 MDHEN and CDR2 SYDVKM come from the germline V gene. For the CDR3, the DNA is TGTGCCAGCAGGCTAGGCGACAGGGGAAACACTGAAGCTTTCTTT. It encodes CASRLGDRGNTEAFF.

This clonotype was observed a few times. This chain links TRBV12-3 or TRBV12-4 with TRBJ2-1, with 8 bases fitting TRBD1. The CDR3 has 13 residues. The V segment lost 6 bases and the J segment 14 bases; nucleotides outside the gene matches: 12. The CDR3 here is CASRPGQAGEEFF. For the CDR3, the DNA is TGTGCCAGCAGACCGGGACAGGCCGGGGAAGAGTTCTTC.

This clonotype has ten or more counts. V usage is TRBV5-1 and J usage is TRBJ2-3; no definite D call. The ends were cut back, 4 bases at V and 6 bases at J, with 12 bases in the middle. The germline V gene has CDR1 SGHRS and CDR2 YFSETQ. The CDR3 contains 13 residues. The CDR3 DNA sequence: TGCGCCAGCAGCACAATCCCGGCGGATACGCAGTATTTT. Translated, it gives CASSTIPADTQYF. Filled out from reference TRBV5-1 and TRBJ2-3, the complete variable domain reads KAGVTQTPRYLIKTRGQQVTLSCSPISGHRSVSWYQQTPGQGLQFLFEYFSETQRNKGNFPGRFSGRQFSNSRSEMNVSTLELGDSALYLCASSTIPADTQYFGPGTRLTVL.

The table lists this clonotype with many counts. This chain uses TRBV28 with TRBJ1-1; D remains unclear. Germline V gives CDR1 MDHEN, CDR2 SYDVKM. V was cut by 6 bases and J by 1 base, with 12 bases left in between. This CDR3 has 14 residues. This chain's CDR3 is CASSPDLANTEAFF. The CDR3 nucleotides read TGTGCCAGCAGCCCGGACTTAGCGAACACTGAAGCTTTCTTT.

This clonotype was detected only a few times. This chain uses TRBV12-3 or TRBV12-4 with TRBJ1-2; no reliable D call. Deletions cut 4 bases from V and 2 bases from J, with 20 bases between. This CDR3 region has 17 residues. The CDR3 DNA reads TGTGCCAGCAGTTCCCCGGCCTTGAGGGCCCTAAACTATGGCTACACCTTC. Translated: CASSSPALRALNYGYTF.

This clonotype was counted many times. The chain couples TRBV5-6 to TRBJ1-4, with 8 bases aligning to TRBD1. Germline values: CDR1 SGHDT, CDR2 YYEEEE. V dropped 4 bases and J dropped 2; count of bases not matched to a gene: 10. The CDR3 totals 17 residues. DNA for the CDR3: TGTGCCAGCAGCGAGATAGGGACAGGAACTACTAATGAAAAACTGTTTTTT. It is translated as CASSEIGTGTTNEKLFF.

In its sample, this clonotype was seen a few times. The CDR3 is CASSYFRTTGYEAFF. CDR3 bases: TGTGCCAGCAGTTACTTCAGGACGACTGGCTACGAAGCTTTCTTT. This chain uses TRBV6-5 with TRBJ1-1, with D unresolved. This CDR3 contains 15 residues. The V gene lost 1 base and the J gene lost 8 bases, with 17 bases spanning the gap. Germline CDR1 and CDR2: MNHEY and SVGAGI.

This clonotype was recorded at least ten times. The chain uses TRBV19 and TRBJ1-5; 7 bases align to TRBD1. From germline, CDR1 is LNHDA and CDR2 SQIVND (reference sequence). The V segment lost 6 bases and the J segment 9 bases; nucleotides outside the gene matches: 11. CDR3 length: 14 residues. The CDR3 sequence: CASRSTGARGPQHF. Written as DNA, the CDR3 is TGTGCCAGTAGAAGTACAGGGGCCCGGGGGCCCCAGCATTTT.

This clonotype appeared a few times. Germline is not matched at one junction end, which may reflect a read error. J is TRBJ2-7 and V is TRBV12-3 or TRBV12-4, with D possibly TRBD1 on 5 matching bases. This CDR3 is built from 11 residues. This CDR3 is CASSFGALVDF. DNA of the CDR3: TGTGCCAGCAGTTTTGGGGCCCTCGTGGACTTC.

This clonotype was observed a few times. The chain employs TRBV6-5 and TRBJ2-7, with 9 bases fitting TRBD2. V dropped 0 bases and J dropped 5; count of bases not matched to a gene: 2. There are 14 residues in the CDR3. The germline V gene has CDR1 MNHEY and CDR2 SVGAGI. Here the CDR3 reads CASSYSRTSDEQYF. CDR3 sequence (DNA): TGTGCCAGCAGTTACTCAAGGACTAGCGACGAGCAGTACTTC.

This clonotype has a count of ten or more. The chain uses TRBV11-1 and TRBJ2-5, with D maybe TRBD1 (7 bases). The V gene's germline CDR1 is SGHAT and CDR2 FQDESV (reference sequence). The V end lost 5 bases, the J end lost 4 bases, and 20 bases lay between the germline ends. This CDR3 region has 16 residues. CDR3 coding DNA: TGTGCCAGCAGCCCCTCAAGGCAGGGGGGCCGAGAGACCCAGTACTTC. As protein: CASSPSRQGGRETQYF.